The 8 T cell receptor beta chains in this list originate from one sample, sequenced in a study of T cell repertoires in cytomegalovirus infection. TCRdb called the reads again in MiXCR, with one record for every CDR3 protein. The sample holds about 830,000 distinct CDR3 sequences, approximately 29% seen once. Their target antigens are unknown. The material sequenced was cultured CD8+ T cells from PBMCs, taken from culture after CMV antigen stimulation. The source is a human donor in good health (CMV status not recorded). Some clones in this sample may be carry-over from other donors' samples.

This clonotype has a handful of counts. The CDR3 DNA sequence: TGCGCCAGCAGCCCCTCTATGACCTACAATGAGCAGTTCTTC. Translation: CASSPSMTYNEQFF. The V call is TRBV4-1, the J call TRBJ2-1; D is unresolved. This CDR3 has 14 amino acids. The germline gives CDR1 MGHRA, CDR2 YSYEKL. V was shortened by 4 bases and J by 2 bases, with 9 bases between the two germline ends.

The chain uses TRBV2 and TRBJ1-5; tentatively, D is TRBD1 (6 bases). This CDR3 region has 15 residues. The V end lost 7 bases, the J end lost 5 bases, and 18 bases lay between the germline ends. The germline V gene has CDR1 SNHLY and CDR2 FYNNEI. Written as DNA, the CDR3 is TGTGCCAGCAAAACCGGGACACACAGCGATCAGCCCCAGCATTTT. It yields the protein CASKTGTHSDQPQHF.

The V gene is TRBV7-9, the J gene TRBJ1-2; D remains ambiguous. Trimming stripped 6 bases from V and 4 bases from J, with 15 bases between. This CDR3 spans 14 amino acids. Germline V gene data show CDR1 as SEHNR and CDR2 as FQNEAQ (reference sequence). For the CDR3, the DNA is TGTGCCAGCAGTCTGGGGTGGACTTCCTATGGCTACACCTTC. This gives the protein CASSLGWTSYGYTF.

There are a few counts of this clonotype. The chain couples TRBV27 to TRBJ1-2; D is possibly TRBD1 (5 bases). The V and J ends lost 2 bases and 4 bases respectively, with 26 bases between them. This CDR3 is built from 19 residues. From germline, CDR1 is MNHEY and CDR2 SMNVEV (reference sequence). The CDR3 DNA follows: TGTGCCAGCAGTTTAACTCCTTTCGGGATAGGGGCCCTCAGCTATGGCTACACCTTC. This gives the protein CASSLTPFGIGALSYGYTF.

Worth noting for this clonotype: Sequence at one end of the junction differs from germline and may be a read error. This chain connects TRBV7-8 to TRBJ2-1; TRBD2 aligns across 9 bases. Per germline, CDR1 SGHVS and CDR2 FQNEAQ. The CDR3 runs to 14 residues. Written as DNA, the CDR3 is TGTGCCAGTAGCGCGGGGGGGCCTGGCAATGAGCGGTTCTTC. Protein sequence: CASSAGGPGNERFF.

The chain employs TRBV5-5 and TRBJ1-2, with a possible D match to TRBD1 (6 bases). Germline assignment: CDR1 SGHKS and CDR2 YYEKEE (reference sequence). The CDR3 is made up of 14 amino acids. V dropped 3 bases and J dropped 4 bases, with 13 bases sitting between them. CDR3 region: CASSSYGGSYGYTF. CDR3 in DNA: TGTGCCAGCAGCTCGTATGGGGGCAGCTATGGCTACACCTTC.

In its sample, this clonotype was seen once. This may arise from a read error, as a much more abundant clone is one base away. The chain links TRBV7-9 to TRBJ1-4; 7 bases agree with TRBD1. The CDR3 runs to 14 residues. CDR1 and CDR2 from the germline V gene are SEHNR and FQNEAQ (reference sequence). Trimming removed 3 bases from V and 14 bases from J; junction bases left unmatched: 12. CDR3 in DNA: TGTGCCAGCAGCTTCGTAGGGGGCGCGGGAAACCTGTTTTTT. Protein: CASSFVGGAGNLFF.

V and J are TRBV29-1 and TRBJ2-2; D may be TRBD2 (5 bases). Germline CDR1 is SQVTM and CDR2 is ANQGSEA. Trimming shortened V by 3 bases and J by 4 bases, and 9 bases separated the two germline ends. The CDR3 loop spans 13 amino acids. The CDR3 loop reads CSVDKRATGELFF. The CDR3 nucleotides are TGCAGCGTTGATAAGAGGGCCACCGGGGAGCTGTTTTTT.